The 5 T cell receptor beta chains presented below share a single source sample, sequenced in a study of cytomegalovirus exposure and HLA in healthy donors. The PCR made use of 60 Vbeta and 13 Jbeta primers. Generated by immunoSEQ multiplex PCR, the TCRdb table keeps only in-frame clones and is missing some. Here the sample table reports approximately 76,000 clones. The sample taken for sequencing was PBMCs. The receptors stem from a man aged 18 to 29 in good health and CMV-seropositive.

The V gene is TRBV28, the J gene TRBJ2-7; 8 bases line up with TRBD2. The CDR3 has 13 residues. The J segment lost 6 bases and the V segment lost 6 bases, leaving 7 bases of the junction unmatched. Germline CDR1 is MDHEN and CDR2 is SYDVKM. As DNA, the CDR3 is TGTGCCAGCAGGGGGGGCGGGAGGCCCGAGCAGTACTTC. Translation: CASRGGGRPEQYF. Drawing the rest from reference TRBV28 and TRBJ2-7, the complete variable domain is DVKVTQSSRYLVKRTGEKVFLECVQDMDHENMFWYRQDPGLGLRLIYFSYDVKMKEKGDIPEGYSVSREKKERFSLILESASTNQTSMYLCASRGGGRPEQYFGPGTRLTVT.

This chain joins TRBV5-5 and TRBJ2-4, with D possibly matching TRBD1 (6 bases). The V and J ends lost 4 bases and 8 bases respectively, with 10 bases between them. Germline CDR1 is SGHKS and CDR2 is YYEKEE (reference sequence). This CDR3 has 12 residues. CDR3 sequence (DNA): TGTGCCAGCAGCCTCAGGGGTGACATTCAGTACTTC. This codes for CASSLRGDIQYF.

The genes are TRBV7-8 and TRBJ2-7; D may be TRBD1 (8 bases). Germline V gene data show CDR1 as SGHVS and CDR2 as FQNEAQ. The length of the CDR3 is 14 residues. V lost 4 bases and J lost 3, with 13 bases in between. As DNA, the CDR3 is TGTGCCAGCAGCTCACAGGGGGGGCACTACGAGCAGTACTTC. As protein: CASSSQGGHYEQYF.

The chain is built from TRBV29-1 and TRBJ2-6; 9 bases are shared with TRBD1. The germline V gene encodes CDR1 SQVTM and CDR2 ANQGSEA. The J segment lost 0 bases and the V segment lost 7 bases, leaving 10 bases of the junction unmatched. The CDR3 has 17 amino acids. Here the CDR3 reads CSARSGTGYSGANVLTF. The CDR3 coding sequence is TGCAGCGCTCGATCCGGGACAGGGTACTCTGGGGCCAACGTCCTGACTTTC.

The CDR3 spells CSVWTVGVEQFF. In nucleotides, the CDR3 is TGCAGCGTTTGGACAGTAGGCGTTGAGCAGTTCTTC. This chain joins TRBV29-1 and TRBJ2-1; perhaps TRBD1 as D (6 bases). With 5 bases removed from V and 9 bases from J, the gap between germline ends came to 14 bases. This CDR3 has 12 residues. Germline V gives CDR1 SQVTM, CDR2 ANQGSEA.